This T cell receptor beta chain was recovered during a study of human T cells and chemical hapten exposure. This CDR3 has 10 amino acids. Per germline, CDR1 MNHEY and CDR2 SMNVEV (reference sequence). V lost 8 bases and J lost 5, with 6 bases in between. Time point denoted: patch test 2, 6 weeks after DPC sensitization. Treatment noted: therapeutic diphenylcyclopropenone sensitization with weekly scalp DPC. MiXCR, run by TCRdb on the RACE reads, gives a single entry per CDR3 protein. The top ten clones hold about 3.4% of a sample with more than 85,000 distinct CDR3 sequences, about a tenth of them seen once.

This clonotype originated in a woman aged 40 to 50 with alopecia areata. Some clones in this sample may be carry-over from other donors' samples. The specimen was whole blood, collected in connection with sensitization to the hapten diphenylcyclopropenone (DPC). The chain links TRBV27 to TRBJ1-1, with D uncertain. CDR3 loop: CASGRTEAFF. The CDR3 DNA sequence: TGTGCCAGCGGCAGAACTGAAGCTTTCTTT.